This T cell receptor beta chain was sequenced for a study of blood T cells in healthy people across ages. Trimming cost V 11 bases and J 1 base, with 13 bases left between them. The CDR3 covers 13 residues. In the case of this clonotype: Its antigen is not known.

Study-level findings and limits: Per million T cells, the diversity of TCR beta decreased roughly linearly as age advanced.

A sample-barcoded 5' primer and a J-beta primer mix were used in a second PCR of roughly 7 to 11 cycles. MiXCR was run by TCRdb on the 5' RACE reads, yielding one entry per CDR3 protein. The sample contains approximately 1,700,000 distinct CDR3 sequences, roughly two fifths of which appear only once. Sequenced material: blood. This chain connects TRBV12-3 or TRBV12-4 to TRBJ2-3; D assignment may be TRBD1 or TRBD2 (5 bases each). The receptor's source is a human donor in good health. CDR3 in DNA: TGTGCCGTCAGGGTCGGGGGCACAGATACGCAGTATTTT. It yields the protein CAVRVGGTDTQYF.